The 10 T cell receptor beta chains presented below share a single source sample, sequenced in a study of cytomegalovirus exposure and HLA in healthy donors (dated by TCRdb to about 2017). The library was made by the immunoSEQ multiplex PCR assay. The multiplex PCR relied on a mix of 60 forward primers for TCR Vbeta segments and 13 reverse primers for TCR Jbeta segments. TCRdb limited this immuneACCESS table to in-frame rearrangements with V and J called. A share of clones is missing; checked studies link under half to unresolved V genes, and the rest is unexplained. The sample table holds about 150,000 clones, of which about three quarters were seen once. The ten largest clonotypes hold about 4% of the sample. Specimen: PBMCs. The origin of the receptors is a woman in her 40s in good health and CMV-seronegative.

The rearrangement links TRBV6-5 to TRBJ2-1; 8 bases fit TRBD2. V lost 0 bases and J lost 3; bases outside the gene matches: 4. In germline, CDR1 is MNHEY, CDR2 SVGAGI. The CDR3 contains 16 residues. CDR3 amino acids: CASSYSSRGDYNEQFF. As DNA, the CDR3 is TGTGCCAGCAGTTACTCGTCGCGGGGGGACTACAATGAGCAGTTCTTC.

This sequence joins TRBV6-6 and TRBJ1-1; a weak D match, TRBD1 (5 bases). There are 14 residues in the CDR3. CDR1 and CDR2 from the germline V gene are MNHNY and SVGAGI (reference sequence). Trimming shortened V by 0 bases and J by 3 bases, and 8 bases separated the two germline ends. The CDR3 bases are TGTGCCAGCAGTTACTCGGGGGAGGACACTGAAGCTTTCTTT. As protein: CASSYSGEDTEAFF.

V gene TRBV6-1 combines with J gene TRBJ2-1, with D tentatively TRBD2 (5 bases). CDR3 length: 13 amino acids. V dropped 2 bases and J dropped 7 bases, with 9 bases sitting between them. From germline, CDR1 is MNHNS and CDR2 SASEGT. The CDR3 protein is CASSESRRNEQFF. For the CDR3, the DNA is TGTGCCAGCAGTGAATCCAGGAGGAATGAGCAGTTCTTC.

This clone was recorded once. The chain uses TRBV5-4 and TRBJ2-6; 10 positions match TRBD1. CDR3 size: 19 residues. CDR1 and CDR2 from the germline V gene are SGHNT and YYREEE (reference sequence). Trimming at V came to 0 bases and at J to 2 bases, leaving 8 bases not matched to a gene. The CDR3 sequence: CASSLVQRQGATGANVLTF. DNA of the CDR3: TGTGCCAGCAGCTTGGTACAAAGACAGGGGGCGACTGGGGCCAACGTCCTGACTTTC.

Regarding this clone: Sequence at one end of the junction differs from germline and may be a read error. The J gene is TRBJ2-2, the V gene TRBV6-5; D remains unclear. This CDR3 comprises 13 residues. Germline CDR1 is MNHEY and CDR2 is SVGAGI. This CDR3 is CATSLSRSGELFF. The CDR3 coding sequence is TGTGCCACCAGTTTAAGTAGATCCGGGGAGCTGTTTTTT.

The rearrangement uses TRBV11-3 and TRBJ2-7, with 10 bases that match TRBD1. From germline, CDR1 is SGHNT and CDR2 YENEEA. This CDR3 contains 17 residues. Trimming removed 5 bases from V and 0 bases from J; junction bases left unmatched: 10. The CDR3 spells CASSTAGTGVHSYEQYF. The CDR3 region has the DNA TGTGCCAGCAGCACGGCCGGGACAGGGGTCCACTCCTACGAGCAGTACTTC.

The chain carries TRBV6-5 and TRBJ1-5; TRBD1 aligns across 7 bases. Unmatched junction bases numbered 10, after V lost 6 bases and J lost 8 bases. The CDR3 runs 14 residues. Germline values: CDR1 MNHEY, CDR2 SVGAGI. CDR3 region: CASRGVRGQEPQHF. The DNA for the CDR3 is TGTGCCAGCAGGGGGGTCCGCGGACAGGAGCCCCAGCATTTT.

This clone appeared a single time. This chain links TRBV29-1 with TRBJ2-2; 10 bases are a match to TRBD2. The ends lost 4 bases at V and 1 base at J; junction bases unmatched: 0. CDR1 is SQVTM and CDR2 is ANQGSEA in the germline V gene. This CDR3 region has 14 residues. As DNA, the CDR3 is TGCAGCGTTGGGACTAGCGGGAACACCGGGGAGCTGTTTTTT. This gives the protein CSVGTSGNTGELFF.

The chain couples TRBV28 to TRBJ2-5; D may be TRBD2 (5 bases). The germline gives CDR1 MDHEN, CDR2 SYDVKM. Trimming removed 5 bases from V and 2 bases from J, with 12 bases in between. The CDR3 length is 14 residues. CDR3 DNA: TGTGCCAGCAGTCTGCCCGGGGTTCAAGAGACCCAGTACTTC. Translating gives CASSLPGVQETQYF.

The chain's CDR3 is CASSLQVHEQYF. The CDR3 DNA reads TGTGCCAGCAGCTTGCAGGTCCACGAGCAGTACTTC. The rearrangement uses TRBV11-2 and TRBJ2-7; no definite D call. V gave up 3 bases and J gave up 5 bases, with 8 bases separating them. This CDR3 is 12 amino acids long. From germline, CDR1 is SGHAT and CDR2 FQNNGV.